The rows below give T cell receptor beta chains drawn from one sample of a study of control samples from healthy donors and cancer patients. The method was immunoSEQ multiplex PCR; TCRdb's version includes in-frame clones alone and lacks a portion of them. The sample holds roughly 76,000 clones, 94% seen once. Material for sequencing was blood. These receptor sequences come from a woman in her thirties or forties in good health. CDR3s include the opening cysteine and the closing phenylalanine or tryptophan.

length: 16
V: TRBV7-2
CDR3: CASSRGRGRANTEAFF

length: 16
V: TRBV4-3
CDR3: CASSQETPSGANVLTF

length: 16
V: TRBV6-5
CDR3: CASSSSDGGSTDTQYF

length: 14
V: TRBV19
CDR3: CASSQDGQGEPLHF

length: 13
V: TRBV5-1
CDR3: CASSFLTEYEQYF

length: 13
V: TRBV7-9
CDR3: CAGQWTGSTPLHF

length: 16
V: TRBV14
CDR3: CASSRAGTGYTSPLHF

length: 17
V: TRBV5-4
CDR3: CASSQSPLAGGGETQYF

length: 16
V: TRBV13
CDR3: CASSFLRETNTGELFF

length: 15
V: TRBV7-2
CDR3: CASSSGTGGGNTIYF

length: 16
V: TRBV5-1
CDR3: CASSSRTGPWRSPLHF

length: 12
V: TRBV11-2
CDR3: CASSFGPEKLFF

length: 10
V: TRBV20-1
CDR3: CSSLGYEQYF

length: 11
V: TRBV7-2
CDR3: CASSFAGRSFF

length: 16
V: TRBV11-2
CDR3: CASSLDRNSLNEKLFF

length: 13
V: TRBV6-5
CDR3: CATRTGINSPLHF

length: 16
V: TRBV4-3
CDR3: CASSQEGSGVADTQYF

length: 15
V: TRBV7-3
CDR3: CASSSGLAGSDTQYF

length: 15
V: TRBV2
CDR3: CASSEGSGSAQPQHF

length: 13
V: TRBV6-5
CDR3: CASSSTSNTEAFF

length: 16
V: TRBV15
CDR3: CATSRDRYRGKYEQYF

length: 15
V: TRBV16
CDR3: CASSPSPDSGNTIYF

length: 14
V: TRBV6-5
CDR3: CASSYGRVNTEAFF

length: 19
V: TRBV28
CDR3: CASSSPQLVPLSGANVLTF

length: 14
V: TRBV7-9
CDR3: CASSLSQGSYEQYF

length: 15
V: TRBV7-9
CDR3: CASSTDRGPNTEAFF

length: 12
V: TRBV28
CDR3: CATGINNSPLHF

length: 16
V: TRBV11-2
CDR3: CASSLEYGGGAGEQFF

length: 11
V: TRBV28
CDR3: CASSLLTEAFF

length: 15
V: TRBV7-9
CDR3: CASRGSRTDSNGQYF

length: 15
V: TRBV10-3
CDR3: CAISETTTENTEAFF

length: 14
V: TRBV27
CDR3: CASSGTGFRNEQFF

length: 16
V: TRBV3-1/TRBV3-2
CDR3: CASSQDRRSFGNEQFF

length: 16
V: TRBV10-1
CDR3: CASSIGDRGMNTEAFF

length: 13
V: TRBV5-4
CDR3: CASSPTGVTEAFF

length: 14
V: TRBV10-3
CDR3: CAFSGSGSSYEQYF

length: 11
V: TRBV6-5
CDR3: CASSYVGEAFF

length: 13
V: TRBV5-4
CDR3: CASSLGTEDTQYF

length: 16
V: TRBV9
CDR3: CASSVEGLAYTDTQYF